This TCR beta chain was documented in a study of response to subunit inactivated influenza vaccine. Findings of the study overall: That few new T cells are recruited by each seasonal influenza vaccination was the authors' suggestion.

The CDR3 runs to 15 residues. Trimming left V 2 bases short and J 2 bases short, with 10 bases between. Germline V gene sequence: CDR1 MNHEY, CDR2 SVGAGI. The sample holds many counts of this clonotype. What it binds is not known. One entry per CDR3 protein, called by TCRdb with MiXCR from the RT-PCR reads. The sample includes about 240,000 distinct CDR3 sequences, roughly an eighth of them seen just once. The clonotype comes from a man between 45 and 60 years old who received an inactivated influenza vaccine. The input for sequencing was non-naive T cells sorted from PBMCs, taken 14 days before vaccination. The V call is TRBV6-5, the J call TRBJ1-3; D ambiguous. The CDR3 here is CASSYAPGTGNTIYF. CDR3 in DNA: TGTGCCAGCAGTTACGCTCCAGGCACTGGAAACACCATATATTTT.